This T cell receptor beta chain emerged from a study of blood T cell repertoires in COVID-19. The CDR3 sequence is 14 residues long. Germline V CDR1 and CDR2: MDHEN, SYDVKM. The junction had 9 bases not matched to a gene; V was cut back by 6 bases and J by 9 bases. This clone was seen once. In the original workflow: By means of reference gene primer amplification, nucleated cell counts were estimated. The table came from immunoSEQ multiplex PCR; TCRdb's copy has only in-frame clones and leaves some out. Clone size and the V and J calls come from that table; the DNA yielded D and trimming. The data show approximately 200,000 clones, with roughly 81% seen just once and roughly 2.6% held by the top ten.

Sequenced input: peripheral blood. The chain couples TRBV28 to TRBJ2-1, with 9 bases aligning to TRBD2. This sequence was found in a man aged 50-59 years who had recovered from COVID-19. CDR3 nucleotides: TGTGCCAGCAGCCGACCGGGACTAGCAAGTGAGCAGTTCTTC. Protein sequence: CASSRPGLASEQFF. The complete variable domain, with remaining parts taken from reference TRBV28 and TRBJ2-1, reads DVKVTQSSRYLVKRTGEKVFLECVQDMDHENMFWYRQDPGLGLRLIYFSYDVKMKEKGDIPEGYSVSREKKERFSLILESASTNQTSMYLCASSRPGLASEQFFGPGTRLTVL.